This TCR beta chain originates from a study of regulatory T cells in long-lasting Graves disease. Study-wide results and limits: Persistent Graves' patients showed less TCR diversity than newly diagnosed ones.

As for this clonotype: The antigen remains undetermined.

Time point of the sample: persistent/refractory GD, antithyroid drugs over 5 years with positive TRAb. With RNA extracted from PBMCs as input, the TCR library was made. For TCR beta, libraries came from iRepertoire HTBI primers and Arm-PCR of CDR3 regions. TCRdb passed the multiplex PCR reads through MiXCR, listing each CDR3 protein once. The sample yields around 450,000 distinct CDR3 sequences, about 22% seen once. The V and J ends lost 5 bases and 7 bases respectively, with 18 bases between them. The CDR3 length is 15 residues. Germline CDR1 and CDR2: GTSNPN and SVGIG (reference sequence). The chain couples TRBV30 to TRBJ1-6; possibly TRBD1 for D (5 bases). Here the sequenced sample was peripheral blood mononuclear cells (PBMCs), taken when the disease was refractory, from a patient treated with antithyroid drugs. This TCR was sampled from a female donor with Graves disease. The CDR3 nucleotides read TGTGCCTGGCAGACTTCAGGGTGGACCAATTCACCCCTCCACTTT. Residues: CAWQTSGWTNSPLHF.